The clone carrying this T cell receptor (beta chain) is a singleton in its sample. These data are taken from a study of shared clonotypes between healthy human individuals. Germline assignment: CDR1 SGHRS and CDR2 YFSETQ. The ends were cut back, 2 bases at V and 0 bases at J, with 15 bases in the middle. The CDR3 consists of 17 residues. The repertoire was sequenced with immunoSEQ multiplex PCR; TCRdb's copy has only in-frame clones and lacks some. The table lists millions of clones, 85% to 95% of them singletons. This receptor was identified in a man aged 18-30 years in good health. The sequencing input was naive CD4+ T cells sorted from blood. Specified subset: CD45RA+ positively selected. The chain links TRBV5-1 to TRBJ2-1; a possible D gene is TRBD2 (5 bases). The CDR3 loop is CASSFNQLGSSYNEQFF. CDR3 nucleotide sequence: TGCGCCAGCAGCTTCAATCAACTAGGGAGCTCCTACAATGAGCAGTTCTTC.